This T cell receptor beta chain is from a study of cytomegalovirus exposure and HLA in healthy donors. Use of 60 Vbeta and 13 Jbeta primers characterized the PCR. Sequenced by immunoSEQ multiplex PCR; TCRdb stores in-frame clones only, minus some. The repertoire consists of about 150,000 clones, with approximately 82% occurring once and the leading ten covering around 11%. This clonotype was sampled from a man aged 18 to 29 in good health and CMV-seropositive. The specimen was PBMCs.

CDR3 residues: CASSPDRTPTGELFF. In nucleotides, the CDR3 is TGTGCCAGCTCACCGGACAGAACACCGACCGGGGAGCTGTTTTTT. The chain uses TRBV18 and TRBJ2-2; TRBD1 might be the D (6 bases). CDR3 length: 15 amino acids. Trimming took off 3 bases at V and 5 bases at J, with 13 bases between the two ends. Germline-derived CDR1 and CDR2 are KGHSH and LQKENI. Full variable domain (rest looked up from reference TRBV18 and TRBJ2-2): NAGVMQNPRHLVRRRGQEARLRCSPMKGHSHVYWYRQLPEEGLKFMVYLQKENIIDESGMPKERFSAEFPKEGPSILRIQQVVRGDSAAYFCASSPDRTPTGELFFGEGSRLTVL.